This T cell receptor (beta chain) derives from a study of cytomegalovirus exposure and HLA in healthy donors. Overall study findings and caveats: In vitro testing confirmed a few CMV-associated chains as specific for CMV antigens. Immune exposure information available was restricted to CMV serostatus.

PCR used 60 Vbeta primers and 13 Jbeta primers. Clones were sequenced by immunoSEQ multiplex PCR, and TCRdb holds only the in-frame ones, with some missing. Counted here are about 90,000 clones, around 84% occurring once; the ten biggest clones make up roughly 4.2%. In germline, CDR1 is SGHDT, CDR2 YYEEEE. The junction had 3 bases not matched to a gene; V was cut back by 4 bases and J by 1 base. The CDR3 runs to 15 residues. Details on this clone: The antigen remains unidentified.

The source material was PBMCs. This TCR derives from a woman in her 40s in good health and CMV-seropositive. The rearrangement links TRBV5-6 to TRBJ2-7, with TRBD1 identical over 12 bases. The chain's CDR3 is CASSRGQGASYEQYF. The CDR3 nucleotides read TGTGCCAGCAGCAGGGGACAGGGGGCATCCTACGAGCAGTACTTC. The full variable domain, completed using reference TRBV5-6 and TRBJ2-7, is DAGVTQSPTHLIKTRGQQVTLRCSPKSGHDTVSWYQQALGQGPQFIFQYYEEEERQRGNFPDRFSGHQFPNYSSELNVNALLLGDSALYLCASSRGQGASYEQYFGPGTRLTVT.